This TCR beta chain came from a study of T cell responses to AZD1222 COVID-19 vaccine. Using immunoSEQ multiplex PCR, the repertoire was profiled, and TCRdb retains in-frame clones only, with some absent. The table includes more than 120,000 clones, roughly nine tenths detected once. Study results and limitations: Baseline seropositives among AZD1222 recipients totaled only six or seven. Vaccination with two AZD1222 doses was followed by a rise in Spike-specific TCR breadth and depth. Spike as a whole was targeted by vaccine-associated CD4 TCRs, dominant at 160-218 and 743-854.

This CDR3 contains 12 residues. V was clipped by 7 bases and J by 4 bases, with 8 bases between them. Germline-derived CDR1 and CDR2 are SGHRS and YFSETQ. The sample holds one count of this clone. No antigen is known for it. The J gene is TRBJ2-2, the V gene TRBV5-1; tentative D call: TRBD2 (6 bases). This TCR was sampled from an adult who received the AZD1222 COVID-19 vaccine. The source was peripheral blood, collected 28 days after the second AZD1222 dose. In DNA, the CDR3 is TGCGCCAGCCGGGAGAGCACCGGGGAGCTGTTTTTT. Protein product: CASRESTGELFF. Full variable domain (outside the CDR3, taken from reference TRBV5-1 and TRBJ2-2): KAGVTQTPRYLIKTRGQQVTLSCSPISGHRSVSWYQQTPGQGLQFLFEYFSETQRNKGNFPGRFSGRQFSNSRSEMNVSTLELGDSALYLCASRESTGELFFGEGSRLTVL.